This entry concerns a single TCR beta chain. Its antigen is still unknown. A read error may explain this, as a much larger clone is one base away. CDR3 length equals 17 residues. From germline, CDR1 is MGHDK and CDR2 SYGVNS. TCR beta VDJ and CDR3 were profiled, and genomic DNA was the template. One entry per CDR3 protein results from TCRdb running MiXCR on the reads. Among around 500,000 distinct CDR3 sequences listed, around 30% were seen once. Flow cytometry had shown expanded CD8+CD57+ cells in the patients chosen for sequencing. Patients had undergone no therapy by the time their blood was sampled. The data were taken from a study of CD8+CD57+ T cells in acquired aplastic anemia. Overall study: Across the sorted CD4+ and CD8+ cells, DNA amounts averaged about 3 ug. General study findings and limits: Patients versus controls showed no significant CD8+ Simpson's diversity difference.

The origin of this receptor is a human donor with aplastic anemia. Sequenced material: sorted CD4+, CD8+, or CD8+CD57+ T cells (not recorded which) from PBMCs. The chain joins TRBV25-1 to TRBJ2-4; D is unresolved. The DNA of the CDR3 is TGTGCCAGCAGTGGCCATTGGGGAATTTCTACCAAAATCATTCAGTACTTC. As protein: CASSGHWGISTKIIQYF.